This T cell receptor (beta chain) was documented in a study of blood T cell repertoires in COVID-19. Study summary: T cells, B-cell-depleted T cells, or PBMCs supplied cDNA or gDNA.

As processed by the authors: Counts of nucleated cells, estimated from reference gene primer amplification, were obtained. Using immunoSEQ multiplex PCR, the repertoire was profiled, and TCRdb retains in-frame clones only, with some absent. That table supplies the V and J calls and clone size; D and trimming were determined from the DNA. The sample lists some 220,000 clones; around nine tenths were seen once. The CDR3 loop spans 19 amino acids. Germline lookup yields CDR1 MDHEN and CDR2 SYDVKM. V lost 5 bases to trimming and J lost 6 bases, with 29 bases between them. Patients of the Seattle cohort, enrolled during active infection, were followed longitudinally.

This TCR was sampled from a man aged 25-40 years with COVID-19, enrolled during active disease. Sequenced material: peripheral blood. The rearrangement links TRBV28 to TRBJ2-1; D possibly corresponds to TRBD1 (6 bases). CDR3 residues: CASSPLNARTARSTNEQFF. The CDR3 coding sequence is TGTGCCAGCAGTCCCCTAAATGCCCGGACAGCCCGCTCGACCAATGAGCAGTTCTTC.